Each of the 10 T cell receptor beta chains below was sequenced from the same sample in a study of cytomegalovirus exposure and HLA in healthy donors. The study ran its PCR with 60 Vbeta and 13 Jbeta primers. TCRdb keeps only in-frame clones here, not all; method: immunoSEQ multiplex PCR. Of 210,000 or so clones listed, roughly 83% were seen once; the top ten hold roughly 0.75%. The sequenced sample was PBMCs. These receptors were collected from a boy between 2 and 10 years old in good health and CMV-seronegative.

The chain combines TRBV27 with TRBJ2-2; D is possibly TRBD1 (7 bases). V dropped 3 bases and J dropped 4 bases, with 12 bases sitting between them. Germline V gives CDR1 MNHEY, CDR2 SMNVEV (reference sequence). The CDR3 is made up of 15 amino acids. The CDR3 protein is CASSFRGASTGELFF. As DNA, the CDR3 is TGTGCCAGCAGTTTCAGGGGGGCGAGCACCGGGGAGCTGTTTTTT.

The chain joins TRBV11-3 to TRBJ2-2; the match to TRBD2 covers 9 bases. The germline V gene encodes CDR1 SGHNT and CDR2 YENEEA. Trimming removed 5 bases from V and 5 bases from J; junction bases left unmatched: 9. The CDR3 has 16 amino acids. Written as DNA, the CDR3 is TGTGCCAGCAGCGGTGGAGCTAGCGGGGTTACCGGGGAGCTGTTTTTT. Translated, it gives CASSGGASGVTGELFF. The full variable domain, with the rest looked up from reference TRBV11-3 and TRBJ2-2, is EAGVVQSPRYKIIEKKQPVAFWCNPISGHNTLYWYLQNLGQGPELLIRYENEEAVDDSQLPKDRFSAERLKGVDSTLKIQPAELGDSAVYLCASSGGASGVTGELFFGEGSRLTVL.

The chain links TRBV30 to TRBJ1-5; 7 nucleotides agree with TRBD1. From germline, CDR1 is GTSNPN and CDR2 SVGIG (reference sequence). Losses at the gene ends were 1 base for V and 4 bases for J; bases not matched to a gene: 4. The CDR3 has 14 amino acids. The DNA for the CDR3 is TGTGCCTGGAGTGCGGGCAGGGGGAATCAGCCCCAGCATTTT. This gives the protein CAWSAGRGNQPQHF.

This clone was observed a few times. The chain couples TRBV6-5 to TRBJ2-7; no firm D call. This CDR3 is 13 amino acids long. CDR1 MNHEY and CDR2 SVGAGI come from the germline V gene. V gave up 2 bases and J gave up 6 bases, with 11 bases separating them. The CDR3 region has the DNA TGTGCCAGCAGTTACGGCAGGATCTCCGAGCAGTACTTC. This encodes CASSYGRISEQYF.

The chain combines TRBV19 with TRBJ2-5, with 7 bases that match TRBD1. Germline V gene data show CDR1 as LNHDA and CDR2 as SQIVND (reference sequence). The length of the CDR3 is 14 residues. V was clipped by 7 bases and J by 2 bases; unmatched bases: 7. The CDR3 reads CASTETGFQETQYF. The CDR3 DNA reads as TGTGCCAGTACAGAGACAGGGTTTCAAGAGACCCAGTACTTC.

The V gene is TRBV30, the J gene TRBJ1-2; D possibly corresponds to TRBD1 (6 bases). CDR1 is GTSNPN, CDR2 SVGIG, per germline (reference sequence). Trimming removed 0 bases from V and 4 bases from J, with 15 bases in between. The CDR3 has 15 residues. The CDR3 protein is CAWSVPDRLPYGYTF. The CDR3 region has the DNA TGTGCCTGGAGTGTACCCGACAGGTTGCCCTATGGCTACACCTTC. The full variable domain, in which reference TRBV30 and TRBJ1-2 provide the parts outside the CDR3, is SQTIHQWPATLVQPVGSPLSLECTVEGTSNPNLYWYRQAAGRGLQLLFYSVGIGQISSEVPQNLSASRPQDRQFILSSKKLLLSDSGFYLCAWSVPDRLPYGYTFGSGTRLTVV.

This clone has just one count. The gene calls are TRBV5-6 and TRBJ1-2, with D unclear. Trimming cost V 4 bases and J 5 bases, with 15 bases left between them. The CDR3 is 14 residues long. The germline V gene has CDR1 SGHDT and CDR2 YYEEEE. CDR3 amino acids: CASSLPEVPYGYTF. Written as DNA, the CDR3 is TGTGCCAGCAGCCTCCCGGAGGTCCCTTATGGCTACACCTTC. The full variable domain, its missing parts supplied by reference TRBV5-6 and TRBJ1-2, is DAGVTQSPTHLIKTRGQQVTLRCSPKSGHDTVSWYQQALGQGPQFIFQYYEEEERQRGNFPDRFSGHQFPNYSSELNVNALLLGDSALYLCASSLPEVPYGYTFGSGTRLTVV.

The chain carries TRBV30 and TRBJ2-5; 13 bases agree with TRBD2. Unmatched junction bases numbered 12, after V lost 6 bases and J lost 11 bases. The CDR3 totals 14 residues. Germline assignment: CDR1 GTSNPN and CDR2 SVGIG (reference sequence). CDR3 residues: CACVPGLAGAEQYF. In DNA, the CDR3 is TGTGCCTGCGTACCTGGACTAGCGGGAGCTGAGCAGTACTTC. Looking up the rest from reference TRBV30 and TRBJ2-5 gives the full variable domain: SQTIHQWPATLVQPVGSPLSLECTVEGTSNPNLYWYRQAAGRGLQLLFYSVGIGQISSEVPQNLSASRPQDRQFILSSKKLLLSDSGFYLCACVPGLAGAEQYFGPGTRLLVL.

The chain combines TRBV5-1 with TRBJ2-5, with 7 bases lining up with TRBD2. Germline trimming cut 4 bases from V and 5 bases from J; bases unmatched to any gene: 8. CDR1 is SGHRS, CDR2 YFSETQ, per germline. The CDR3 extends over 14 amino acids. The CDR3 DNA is TGCGCCAGCAGCCCAACCAGTAGCGGGGAGACCCAGTACTTC. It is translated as CASSPTSSGETQYF.

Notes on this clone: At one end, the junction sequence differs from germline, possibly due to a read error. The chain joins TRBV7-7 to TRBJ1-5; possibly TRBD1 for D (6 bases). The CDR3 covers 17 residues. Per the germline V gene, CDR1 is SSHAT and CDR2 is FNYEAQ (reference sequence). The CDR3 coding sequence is TGTGCTAGCAGGTCCACAGGGAAGGTAGTCCTAAATCAGCCCCAGCATTTT. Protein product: CASRSTGKVVLNQPQHF.